The 20 T cell receptor beta chains below were found in one sample sequenced in a study of CD8 T cells in Susac syndrome. An input of about 0.45 to 1 ug of RNA was subjected to reverse transcription using random hexamers. TCRdb reprocessed the immunoSEQ multiplex PCR reads with MiXCR, giving one entry per CDR3 protein. The sample lists some 300,000 distinct CDR3 sequences, 80% to 90% occurring once. The sequencing input was CD8+ T cells from PBMCs. Every receptor here comes from a human donor with multiple sclerosis.

The DNA of the CDR3 is TGTGCCAGCAGAGTGCAGAGCACAGATACGCAGTATTTT. Translating it yields CASRVQSTDTQYF. The rearrangement joins TRBV28 to TRBJ2-3; D is uncertain. The germline CDR1 and CDR2 sequences are MDHEN and SYDVKM. This CDR3 region has 13 residues. Trimming cost V 6 bases and J 0 bases, with 7 bases left between them.

This clonotype has just a few counts. V usage is TRBV27 and J usage is TRBJ1-2, with TRBD1 identical over 8 bases. The germline gives CDR1 MNHEY, CDR2 SMNVEV (reference sequence). V shed 3 bases and J 2 bases; nucleotides not matched to a gene: 5. The CDR3 is 15 amino acids. CDR3 region: CASSLGTGLNYGYTF. CDR3 DNA sequence: TGTGCCAGCAGTTTGGGGACAGGACTAAACTATGGCTACACCTTC.

This clonotype appeared once. This chain connects TRBV7-9 to TRBJ2-7; no reliable D call. Germline V gives CDR1 SEHNR, CDR2 FQNEAQ (reference sequence). V lost 5 bases, J lost 2 bases, and 13 bases lay in between. CDR3 length: 14 residues. The CDR3 protein is CASSPPRGTYEQYF. CDR3 DNA: TGTGCCAGCAGCCCCCCTAGAGGAACCTACGAGCAGTACTTC. Full variable domain (rest looked up from reference TRBV7-9 and TRBJ2-7): DTGVSQNPRHKITKRGQNVTFRCDPISEHNRLYWYRQTLGQGPEFLTYFQNEAQLEKSRLLSDRFSAERPKGSFSTLEIQRTEQGDSAMYLCASSPPRGTYEQYFGPGTRLTVT.

This clonotype has a handful of counts. The V and J genes are TRBV7-9 and TRBJ2-4; D gene unclear. This CDR3 is built from 13 residues. V was cut by 5 bases and J by 2 bases, with 7 bases left in between. Germline CDR1 SEHNR, CDR2 FQNEAQ (reference sequence). This CDR3 reads CASSLPPKNIQYF. CDR3 nucleotide sequence: TGTGCCAGCAGCCTCCCTCCCAAAAACATTCAGTACTTC. Variable domain in full (rest from reference TRBV7-9 and TRBJ2-4): DTGVSQNPRHKITKRGQNVTFRCDPISEHNRLYWYRQTLGQGPEFLTYFQNEAQLEKSRLLSDRFSAERPKGSFSTLEIQRTEQGDSAMYLCASSLPPKNIQYFGAGTRLSVL.

The V and J genes are TRBV12-5 and TRBJ2-2; D is uncertain. Germline V gene lookup returns CDR1 LGHNT and CDR2 FRNRAP. Deletions cut 0 bases from V and 4 bases from J, with 3 bases between. CDR3 length: 13 amino acids. The CDR3 region has the DNA TGTGCTAGTGGTTTGGTGGTCACCGGGGAGCTGTTTTTT. Translated: CASGLVVTGELFF.

This sequence joins TRBV2 and TRBJ2-7, with D perhaps given as TRBD1 or TRBD2 (5 bases each). The CDR3 spans 14 residues. CDR1 SNHLY and CDR2 FYNNEI come from the germline V gene. The V and J ends lost 3 bases and 5 bases respectively, with 14 bases between them. This CDR3 is CASSDPGLIDEQYF. In DNA form, the CDR3 reads TGTGCCAGCAGTGACCCGGGGCTCATCGACGAGCAGTACTTC.

The rearrangement joins TRBV19 to TRBJ2-2; tentatively, D is TRBD2 (5 bases). Germline lookup yields CDR1 LNHDA and CDR2 SQIVND (reference sequence). V lost 8 bases and J lost 5, with 12 bases in between. This CDR3 is built from 13 residues. This CDR3 reads CASAGERTGELFF. In DNA form, the CDR3 reads TGTGCCAGTGCCGGGGAGCGGACCGGGGAGCTGTTTTTT.

The chain links TRBV12-3 or TRBV12-4 to TRBJ2-1; 8 nucleotides agree with TRBD1. The CDR3 totals 14 residues. With V trimmed by 8 bases and J by 6 bases, 9 bases remained unmatched. The CDR3 loop is CASPGQGNINEQFF. CDR3 DNA sequence: TGTGCCAGCCCTGGACAGGGAAATATCAATGAGCAGTTCTTC.

The rearrangement uses TRBV20-1 and TRBJ2-7, with TRBD2 as a possible D gene (6 bases). Trimming removed 1 base from V and 3 bases from J, with 19 bases in between. The CDR3 length is 16 residues. Germline loops: CDR1 DFQATT, CDR2 SNEGSKA (reference sequence). The CDR3 here is CSARVGGFGNYYEQYF. Written as DNA, the CDR3 is TGCAGTGCTAGAGTTGGAGGGTTCGGGAATTACTACGAGCAGTACTTC.

This clonotype came up once. The chain joins TRBV7-9 to TRBJ1-5; no reliable D call. Trimming removed 1 base at V and 11 bases at J, with 9 bases between. There are 12 residues in the CDR3. From germline, CDR1 is SEHNR and CDR2 FQNEAQ (reference sequence). CDR3 in amino acids: CASSLGSGAQHF. The CDR3 DNA follows: TGTGCCAGCAGCTTAGGGTCGGGAGCCCAGCATTTT.

As regards this clonotype: This is likely a read error, given that the CDR3 carries no conserved phenylalanine or tryptophan at its end. This rearrangement joins TRBV6-1 to TRBJ2-7; 7 bases agree with TRBD1. This CDR3 contains 13 residues. Germline V gene sequence: CDR1 MNHNS, CDR2 SASEGT. With V trimmed by 3 bases and J by 5 bases, 4 bases remained unmatched. CDR3 in amino acids: CASSEGTVNEQYL. DNA of the CDR3: TGTGCCAGCAGTGAGGGGACAGTAAACGAGCAGTACCTC.

V usage is TRBV15 and J usage is TRBJ2-3, with 12 bases aligning to TRBD2. This CDR3 has 19 residues. Germline V gene sequence: CDR1 LNHNV, CDR2 YYDKDF (reference sequence). V gave up 0 bases and J gave up 4 bases; unmatched junction bases: 11. The DNA for the CDR3 is TGTGCCACCAGCAGAGATGGGTCTCTAGCGGGAGGGCCAGCAGATACGCAGTATTTT. Its translation is CATSRDGSLAGGPADTQYF. The complete variable domain, with remaining parts taken from reference TRBV15 and TRBJ2-3, reads DAMVIQNPRYQVTQFGKPVTLSCSQTLNHNVMYWYQQKSSQAPKLLFHYYDKDFNNEADTPDNFQSRRPNTSFCFLDIRSPGLGDTAMYLCATSRDGSLAGGPADTQYFGPGTRLTVL.

The rearrangement joins TRBV27 to TRBJ1-1; TRBD1 aligns across 7 bases. Looked up from germline, CDR1 is MNHEY and CDR2 is SMNVEV (reference sequence). V was pared by 6 bases and J by 3 bases, with 13 bases of the junction left unmatched. The CDR3 totals 16 residues. The CDR3 DNA follows: TGTGCCAGCAGCCCCCTCGGCAGGGGGAGTGACACTGAAGCTTTCTTT. It translates to CASSPLGRGSDTEAFF.

The V gene is TRBV12-3 or TRBV12-4, the J gene TRBJ1-2; D is unclear. There are 16 residues in the CDR3. Trimming took 2 bases from V and 4 from J, leaving 17 bases between them. The CDR3 region is CASSLLTSTAGYGYTF. The CDR3 nucleotides read TGTGCCAGCAGTTTATTGACGTCTACGGCGGGCTATGGCTACACCTTC.

This chain joins TRBV5-4 and TRBJ2-7; D possibly corresponds to TRBD2 (5 bases). Trimming removed 5 bases at V and 2 bases at J, with 8 bases between. Looked up from germline, CDR1 is SGHNT and CDR2 is YYREEE (reference sequence). This CDR3 region has 12 residues. The CDR3 region has the DNA TGTGCCAGCAGTTGGGGAGCCTACGAGCAGTACTTC. Translating it yields CASSWGAYEQYF.

V is TRBV3-1 and J is TRBJ1-2; 9 nucleotides match TRBD1. The CDR3 consists of 12 residues. V gave up 10 bases and J gave up 6 bases; unmatched junction bases: 6. Germline V CDR1 and CDR2: LGHDT, YNNKEL (reference sequence). CDR3 sequence: CATKQGADGYTF. The CDR3 coding sequence is TGTGCCACAAAACAGGGGGCTGATGGCTACACCTTC.

The chain joins TRBV3-1 to TRBJ1-2; D is uncertain. The CDR3 is 16 amino acids. Trimming took 0 bases from V and 3 from J, leaving 14 bases between them. From germline, CDR1 is LGHDT and CDR2 YNNKEL (reference sequence). CDR3: CASSQELTPDDYGYTF. For the CDR3, the DNA is TGTGCCAGCAGCCAAGAGTTGACTCCCGACGACTATGGCTACACCTTC.

This chain links TRBV3-1 with TRBJ2-7; 15 bases are a match to TRBD2. Germline loops: CDR1 LGHDT, CDR2 YNNKEL (reference sequence). Unmatched junction bases numbered 6, after V lost 4 bases and J lost 2 bases. This CDR3 comprises 17 residues. Here the CDR3 reads CASSPQGLAGGPYEQYF. The CDR3 DNA follows: TGTGCCAGCAGCCCGCAGGGACTAGCGGGAGGACCCTACGAGCAGTACTTC.

This sequence joins TRBV19 and TRBJ1-6; D is perhaps TRBD1 (6 bases). Trimming took off 8 bases at V and 8 bases at J, with 19 bases between the two ends. The CDR3 has 15 residues. The V gene's germline CDR1 is LNHDA and CDR2 SQIVND (reference sequence). This CDR3 reads CASYAGRDTHSPLHF. The CDR3, as DNA: TGTGCCAGTTACGCCGGAAGGGACACCCATTCACCCCTCCACTTT.

The V call is TRBV28, the J call TRBJ2-5, with a tentative D call TRBD2 (5 bases). The CDR3 totals 17 residues. The V and J ends lost 6 bases and 2 bases respectively, with 22 bases between them. Looked up from germline, CDR1 is MDHEN and CDR2 is SYDVKM. In DNA form, the CDR3 reads TGTGCCAGCAGGTCGAGAGAGTTAGCGTCAGAACAAGAGACCCAGTACTTC. This encodes CASRSRELASEQETQYF.